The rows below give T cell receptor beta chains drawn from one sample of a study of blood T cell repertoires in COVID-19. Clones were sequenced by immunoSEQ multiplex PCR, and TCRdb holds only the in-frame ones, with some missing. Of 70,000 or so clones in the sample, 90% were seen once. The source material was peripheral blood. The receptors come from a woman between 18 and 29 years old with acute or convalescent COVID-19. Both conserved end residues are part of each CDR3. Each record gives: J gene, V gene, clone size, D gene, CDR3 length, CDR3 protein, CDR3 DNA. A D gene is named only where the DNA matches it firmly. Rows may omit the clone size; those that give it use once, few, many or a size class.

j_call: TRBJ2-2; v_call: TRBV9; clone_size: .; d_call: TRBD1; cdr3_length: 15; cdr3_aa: CASSPTGQGAGELFF; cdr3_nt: TGTGCCAGCAGCCCTACGGGACAGGGGGCCGGGGAGCTGTTTTTT
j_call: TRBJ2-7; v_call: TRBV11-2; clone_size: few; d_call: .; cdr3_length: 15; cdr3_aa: CASSLGGQGVYEQYF; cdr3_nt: TGTGCCAGCAGCTTAGGAGGCCAGGGTGTCTACGAGCAGTACTTC
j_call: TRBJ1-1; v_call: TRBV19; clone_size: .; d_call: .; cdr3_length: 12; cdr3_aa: CASSDPGSEAFF; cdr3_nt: TGTGCCAGTAGTGACCCGGGGTCTGAAGCTTTCTTT
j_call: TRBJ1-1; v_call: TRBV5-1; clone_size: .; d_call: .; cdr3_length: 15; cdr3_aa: CASTLDSPVNTEAFF; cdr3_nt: TGCGCCAGCACCTTGGACAGCCCCGTTAACACTGAAGCTTTCTTT
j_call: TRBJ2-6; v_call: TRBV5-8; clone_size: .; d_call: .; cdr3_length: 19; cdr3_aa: CASSLTGTSTFTGANVLTF; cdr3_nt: TGTGCCAGCAGCCTGACCGGGACATCTACGTTTACTGGGGCCAACGTCCTGACTTTC
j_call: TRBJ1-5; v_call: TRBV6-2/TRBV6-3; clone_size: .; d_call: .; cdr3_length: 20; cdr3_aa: CASSPTSQITFARGNQPQHF; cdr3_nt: TGTGCCAGCAGTCCCACCTCTCAAATAACATTCGCCAGGGGCAATCAGCCCCAGCATTTT
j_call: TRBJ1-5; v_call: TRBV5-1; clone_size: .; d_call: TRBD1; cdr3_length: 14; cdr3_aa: CASSLEGGGQPQHF; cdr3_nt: TGCGCCAGCAGCTTGGAAGGGGGCGGGCAGCCCCAGCATTTT
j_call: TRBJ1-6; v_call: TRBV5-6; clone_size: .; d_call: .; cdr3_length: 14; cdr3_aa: CASSLQGTNSPLHF; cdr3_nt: TGTGCCAGCAGCTTGCAGGGAACTAATTCACCCCTCCACTTT
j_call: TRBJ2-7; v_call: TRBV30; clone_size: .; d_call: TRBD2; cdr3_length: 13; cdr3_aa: CAWTFSGSGEQYF; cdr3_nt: TGTGCCTGGACCTTTAGCGGGAGTGGCGAGCAGTACTTC
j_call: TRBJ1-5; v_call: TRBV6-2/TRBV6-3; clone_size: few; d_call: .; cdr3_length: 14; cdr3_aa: CASSGEGIGQPQHF; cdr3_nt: TGTGCCAGCAGTGGGGAGGGCATCGGTCAGCCCCAGCATTTT
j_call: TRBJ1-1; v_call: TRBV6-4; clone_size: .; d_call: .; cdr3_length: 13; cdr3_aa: CASSAQGNTEAFF; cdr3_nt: TGTGCCAGCAGTGCCCAGGGGAACACTGAAGCTTTCTTT
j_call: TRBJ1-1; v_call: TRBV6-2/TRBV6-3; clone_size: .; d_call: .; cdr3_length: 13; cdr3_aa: CASSLSVRTEAFF; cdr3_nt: TGTGCCAGCAGTTTATCGGTTCGTACTGAAGCTTTCTTT
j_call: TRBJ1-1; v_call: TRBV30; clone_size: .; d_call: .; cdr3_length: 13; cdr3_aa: CAWSQRARDEAFF; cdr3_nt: TGTGCCTGGAGTCAAAGAGCGCGGGATGAAGCTTTCTTT
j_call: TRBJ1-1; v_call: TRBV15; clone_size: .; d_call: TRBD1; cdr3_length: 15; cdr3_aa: CATSRTLTGDTEAFF; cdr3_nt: TGTGCCACCAGTAGAACCCTAACAGGGGACACTGAAGCTTTCTTT
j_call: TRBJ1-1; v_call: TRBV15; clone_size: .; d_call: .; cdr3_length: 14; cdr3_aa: CATSRDRAGTEAFF; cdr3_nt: TGTGCCACCAGCAGAGATCGGGCGGGTACTGAAGCTTTCTTT
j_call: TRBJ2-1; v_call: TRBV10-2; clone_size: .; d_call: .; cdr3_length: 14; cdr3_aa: CASNSGGIYNEQFF; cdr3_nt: TGCGCCAGCAACAGCGGCGGGATCTACAATGAGCAGTTCTTC
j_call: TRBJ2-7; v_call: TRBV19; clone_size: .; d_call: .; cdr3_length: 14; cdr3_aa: CASSPRLNPYEQYF; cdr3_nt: TGTGCCAGTAGTCCCCGGTTGAACCCTTACGAGCAGTACTTC
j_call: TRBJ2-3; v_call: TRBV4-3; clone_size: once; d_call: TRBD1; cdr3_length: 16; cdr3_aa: CASSQGRQGATDTQYF; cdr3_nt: TGCGCCAGCAGCCAAGGTAGACAGGGGGCTACAGATACGCAGTATTTT
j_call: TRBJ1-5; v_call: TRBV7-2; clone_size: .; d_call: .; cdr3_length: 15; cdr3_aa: CASSSDGTQNQPQHF; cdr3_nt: TGTGCCAGCAGTTCAGACGGGACACAAAATCAGCCCCAGCATTTT
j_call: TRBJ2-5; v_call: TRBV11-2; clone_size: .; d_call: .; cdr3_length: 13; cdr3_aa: CASSQGLQETQYF; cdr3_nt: TGTGCCAGCAGCCAGGGGCTACAAGAGACCCAGTACTTC
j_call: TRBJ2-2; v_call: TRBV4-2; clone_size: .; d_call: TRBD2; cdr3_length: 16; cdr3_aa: CASSQATSGGTGELFF; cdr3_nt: TGTGCCAGCAGCCAGGCAACTAGCGGGGGAACCGGGGAGCTGTTTTTT
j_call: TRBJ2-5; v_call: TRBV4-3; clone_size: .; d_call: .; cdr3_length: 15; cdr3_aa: CASSQTVQTQETQYF; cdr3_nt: TGCGCCAGCAGCCAAACGGTCCAGACTCAAGAGACCCAGTACTTC
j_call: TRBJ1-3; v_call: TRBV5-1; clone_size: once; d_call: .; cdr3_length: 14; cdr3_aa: CASSLDATGNTIYF; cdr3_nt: TGCGCCAGCAGCTTGGATGCGACTGGAAACACCATATATTTT
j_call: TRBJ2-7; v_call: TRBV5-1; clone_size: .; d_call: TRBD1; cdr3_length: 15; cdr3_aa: CASSLSWTGSREQYF; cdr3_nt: TGCGCCAGCAGCTTGTCTTGGACAGGGTCCCGCGAGCAGTACTTC
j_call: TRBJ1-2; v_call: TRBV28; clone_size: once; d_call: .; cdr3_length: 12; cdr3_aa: CASSSIIYGYTF; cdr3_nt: TGTGCCAGCAGTTCTATCATCTATGGCTACACCTTC
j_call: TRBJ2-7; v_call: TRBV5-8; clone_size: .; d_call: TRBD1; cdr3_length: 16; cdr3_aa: CASSLGAGQGRNEQYF; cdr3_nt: TGTGCCAGCAGCTTGGGGGCGGGACAGGGGCGCAACGAGCAGTACTTC
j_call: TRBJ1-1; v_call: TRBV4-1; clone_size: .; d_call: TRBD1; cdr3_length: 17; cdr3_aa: CASSRSGDRGLNTEAFF; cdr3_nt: TGCGCCAGCAGCCGTTCCGGGGACAGGGGTTTGAACACTGAAGCTTTCTTT
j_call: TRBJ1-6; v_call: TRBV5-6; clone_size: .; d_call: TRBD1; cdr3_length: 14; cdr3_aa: CASSLGQANSPLHF; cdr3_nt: TGTGCCAGCAGCCTCGGACAGGCCAATTCACCCCTCCACTTT
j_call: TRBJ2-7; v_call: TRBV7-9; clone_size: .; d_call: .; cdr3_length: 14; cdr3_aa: CASSSRDKKYEQYF; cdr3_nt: TGTGCCAGCAGCTCCAGGGACAAGAAGTACGAGCAGTACTTC
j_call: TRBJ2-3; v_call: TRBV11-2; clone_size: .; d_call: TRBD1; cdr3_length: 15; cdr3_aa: CASSPTGGPTDTQYF; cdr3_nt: TGTGCCAGCAGCCCAACAGGGGGTCCCACAGATACGCAGTATTTT
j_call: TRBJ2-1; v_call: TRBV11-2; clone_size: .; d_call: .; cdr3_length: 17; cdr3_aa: CASSPLLGPRGYNEQFF; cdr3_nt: TGTGCCAGCAGCCCGCTTTTGGGGCCTAGGGGGTACAATGAGCAGTTCTTC
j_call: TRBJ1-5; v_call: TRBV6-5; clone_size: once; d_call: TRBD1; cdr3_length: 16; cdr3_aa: CASSYSRTGEGGPQHF; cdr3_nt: TGTGCCAGCAGTTACTCGCGGACAGGGGAGGGTGGGCCCCAGCATTTT
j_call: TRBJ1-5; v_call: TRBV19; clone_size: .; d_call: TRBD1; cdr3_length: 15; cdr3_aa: CASSTGSGGNQPQHF; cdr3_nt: TGTGCCAGTAGTACAGGGTCAGGGGGTAATCAGCCCCAGCATTTT
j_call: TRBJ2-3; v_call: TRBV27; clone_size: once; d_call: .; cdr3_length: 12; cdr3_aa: CASSFRPGTQYF; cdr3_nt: TGTGCCAGCAGTTTCCGGCCAGGTACGCAGTATTTT
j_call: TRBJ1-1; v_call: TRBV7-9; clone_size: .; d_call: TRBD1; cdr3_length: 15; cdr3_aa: CASSPLTGVNTEAFF; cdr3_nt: TGTGCCAGCAGCCCCTTGACAGGGGTGAACACTGAAGCTTTCTTT
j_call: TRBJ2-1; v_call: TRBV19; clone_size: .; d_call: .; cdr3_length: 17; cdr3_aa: CASSIDSGHYSYNEQFF; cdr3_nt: TGTGCCAGTAGTATTGATAGCGGTCATTACTCCTACAATGAGCAGTTCTTC
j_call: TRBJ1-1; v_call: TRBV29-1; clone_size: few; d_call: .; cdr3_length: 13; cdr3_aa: CSVEDYTGGEAFF; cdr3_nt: TGCAGCGTTGAAGATTACACCGGGGGTGAAGCTTTCTTT
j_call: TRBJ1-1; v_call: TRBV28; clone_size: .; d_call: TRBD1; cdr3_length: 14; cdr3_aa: CASSSLDRVGEAFF; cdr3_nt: TGTGCCAGCAGTTCCTTGGACAGGGTGGGTGAAGCTTTCTTT
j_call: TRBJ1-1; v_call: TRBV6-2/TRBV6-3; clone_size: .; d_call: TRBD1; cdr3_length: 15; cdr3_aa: CASSRRQGGGTEAFF; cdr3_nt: TGTGCCAGCAGTCGCCGACAGGGCGGGGGGACTGAAGCTTTCTTT
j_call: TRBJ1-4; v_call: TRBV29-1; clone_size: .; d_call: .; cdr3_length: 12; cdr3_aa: CSVGSGNEKLFF; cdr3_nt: TGCAGCGTTGGGTCGGGGAACGAAAAACTGTTTTTT
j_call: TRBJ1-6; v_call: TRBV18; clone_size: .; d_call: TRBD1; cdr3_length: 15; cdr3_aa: CASSDRAGNNSPLHF; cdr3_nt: TGTGCCAGCTCAGACAGGGCGGGGAATAATTCACCCCTCCACTTT
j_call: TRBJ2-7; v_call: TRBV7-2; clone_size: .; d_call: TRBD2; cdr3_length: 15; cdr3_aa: CASSLERGGSYEQYF; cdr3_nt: TGTGCCAGCAGCTTAGAGCGGGGGGGCTCCTACGAGCAGTACTTC
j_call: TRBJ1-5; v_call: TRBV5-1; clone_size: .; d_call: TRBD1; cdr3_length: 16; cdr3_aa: CASSEGTGGPNQPQHF; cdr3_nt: TGCGCCAGCAGCGAAGGGACAGGGGGCCCAAATCAGCCCCAGCATTTT
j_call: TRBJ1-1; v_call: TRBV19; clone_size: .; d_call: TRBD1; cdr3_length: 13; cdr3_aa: CASSIRDRGLSFF; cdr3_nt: TGTGCCAGTAGTATTCGAGACAGGGGGTTATCTTTCTTT
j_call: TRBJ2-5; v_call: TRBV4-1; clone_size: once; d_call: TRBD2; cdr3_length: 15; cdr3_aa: CASSQLAGTLETQYF; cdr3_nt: TGCGCCAGCAGCCAATTAGCGGGAACCTTGGAGACCCAGTACTTC
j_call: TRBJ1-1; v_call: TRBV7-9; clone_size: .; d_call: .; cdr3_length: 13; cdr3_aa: CASSLSVGTEAFF; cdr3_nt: TGTGCCAGCAGCTTATCTGTCGGCACTGAAGCTTTCTTT
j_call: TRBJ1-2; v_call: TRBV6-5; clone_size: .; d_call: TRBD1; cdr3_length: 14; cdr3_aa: CASRAGTGAHGYTF; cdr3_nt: TGTGCCAGCAGAGCAGGGACAGGGGCCCATGGCTACACCTTC
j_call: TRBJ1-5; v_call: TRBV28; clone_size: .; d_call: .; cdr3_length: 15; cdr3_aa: CASSLVGAHNQPQHF; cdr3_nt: TGTGCCAGCAGTTTAGTAGGGGCCCACAATCAGCCCCAGCATTTT
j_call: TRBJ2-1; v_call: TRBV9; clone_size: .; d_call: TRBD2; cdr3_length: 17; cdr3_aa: CASSVGGGSGSYNEQFF; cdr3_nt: TGTGCCAGCAGCGTAGGAGGCGGGAGTGGCTCCTACAATGAGCAGTTCTTC
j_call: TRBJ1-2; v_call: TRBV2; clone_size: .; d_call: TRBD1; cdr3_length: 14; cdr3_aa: CASRLGQGSYGYTF; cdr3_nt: TGTGCCAGCAGGCTAGGACAGGGGAGTTATGGCTACACCTTC
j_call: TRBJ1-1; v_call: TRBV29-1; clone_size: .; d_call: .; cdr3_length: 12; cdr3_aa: CSVGRAGTEAFF; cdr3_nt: TGCAGCGTTGGAAGGGCGGGGACTGAAGCTTTCTTT
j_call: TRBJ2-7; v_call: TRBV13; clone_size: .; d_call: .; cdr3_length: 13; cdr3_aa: CASSSRQTYEQYF; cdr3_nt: TGTGCCAGCAGCTCGAGACAGACCTACGAGCAGTACTTC
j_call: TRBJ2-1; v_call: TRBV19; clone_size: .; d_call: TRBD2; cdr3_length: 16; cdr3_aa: CASSMVAGSPPNEQFF; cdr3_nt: TGTGCCAGTAGTATGGTAGCGGGATCACCCCCCAATGAGCAGTTCTTC
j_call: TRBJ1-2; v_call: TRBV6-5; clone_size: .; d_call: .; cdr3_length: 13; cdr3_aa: CASSYSGIEGYTF; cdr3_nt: TGTGCCAGCAGTTACTCTGGTATCGAGGGCTACACCTTC
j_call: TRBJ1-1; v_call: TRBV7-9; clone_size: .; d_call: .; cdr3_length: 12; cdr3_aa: CASSLEGRGTFF; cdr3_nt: TGTGCCAGCAGCTTAGAAGGGAGGGGGACTTTCTTT
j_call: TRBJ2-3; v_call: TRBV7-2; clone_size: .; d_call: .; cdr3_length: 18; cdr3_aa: CASSSPGRANLYTDTQYF; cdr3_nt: TGTGCCAGCAGCTCACCAGGGCGCGCTAACTTATACACAGATACGCAGTATTTT
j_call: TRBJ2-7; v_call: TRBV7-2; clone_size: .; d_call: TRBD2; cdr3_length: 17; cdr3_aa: CASSLALSLAGGGEQYF; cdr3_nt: TGTGCCAGCAGCTTAGCTCTATCCTTAGCGGGAGGGGGAGAGCAGTACTTC